The rows below give T cell receptor beta chains drawn from one sample of a study of T-cell memory formation after mild COVID-19. TCRdb recomputed calls from the 5' RACE reads with MiXCR, one row per CDR3 protein. The repertoire has about 470,000 distinct CDR3 sequences, about 20% of them found once; the top ten carry approximately 13%. The sequenced sample consisted of PBMCs or a T cell subset sorted from them (not recorded which). Every receptor here comes from an adult woman who had mild COVID-19 (a few samples of this study predate the infection). Cell type and time point are not known. CDR3s include the opening cysteine and the closing phenylalanine or tryptophan. A D gene is named only where the DNA matches it firmly. The size entry is marked missing in some rows and otherwise reads once, few, many or a size class.

J gene,clone size,V gene,D gene,CDR3 protein,CDR3 DNA
TRBJ1-2,-,TRBV15,TRBD1,CATSRELGQSYTF,TGTGCCACCAGCAGAGAGTTGGGACAGTCCTACACCTTC
TRBJ2-3,-,TRBV18,-,CASSPYGGRQDTQYF,TGTGCCAGCTCACCGTACGGGGGACGACAAGATACGCAGTATTTT
TRBJ2-1,few,TRBV7-2,TRBD2,CASSWTGTSSYNEQFF,TGTGCCAGCAGCTGGACCGGGACTAGCTCCTACAATGAGCAGTTCTTC
TRBJ2-5,-,TRBV5-1,-,CASSSYRQEQETQYF,TGCGCCAGCAGCTCCTACCGACAGGAGCAAGAGACCCAGTACTTC
TRBJ2-7,few,TRBV3-1,-,CASSLLGGGSYEQYF,TGTGCCAGCAGCCTCCTCGGCGGCGGTTCCTACGAGCAGTACTTC
TRBJ2-2,-,TRBV3-1,-,CASSQPPGELFF,TGTGCCAGCAGCCAACCCCCCGGGGAGCTGTTTTTT
TRBJ2-2,-,TRBV6-5,-,CASSYEGGNTGELFF,TGTGCCAGCAGTTACGAGGGGGGCAACACCGGGGAGCTGTTTTTT
TRBJ1-6,-,TRBV27,-,CASSFSLEEGGSYNSPLHF,TGTGCCAGCAGCTTCTCACTAGAGGAGGGAGGGTCCTATAATTCACCCCTCCACTTT
TRBJ2-3,-,TRBV7-3,-,CASSPRVATTLLDTQYF,TGTGCCAGCAGCCCAAGGGTGGCTACGACCCTACTGGATACGCAGTATTTT
TRBJ2-7,few,TRBV4-2,-,CASSQETGYEQYF,TGTGCCAGCAGCCAAGAAACTGGTTACGAGCAGTACTTC
TRBJ2-1,few,TRBV29-1,-,CSVDQGLEQFF,TGCAGCGTTGACCAGGGGCTTGAGCAGTTCTTC
TRBJ2-1,-,TRBV3-1,TRBD2,CASSQGGLAGAYSYNEQFF,TGTGCCAGCAGCCAAGGGGGACTAGCGGGGGCCTACTCCTACAATGAGCAGTTCTTC
TRBJ2-1,many,TRBV2,TRBD2,CASTSGRVYNEQFF,TGTGCCAGCACTAGCGGGAGGGTTTACAATGAGCAGTTCTTC
TRBJ2-3,many,TRBV6-6,-,CASTLGAGLRTDTQYF,TGTGCCAGCACCTTAGGGGCGGGCTTGCGCACAGATACGCAGTATTTT
TRBJ2-5,few,TRBV9,TRBD2,CASSAGLAGRETQYF,TGTGCCAGCAGCGCGGGACTAGCGGGGCGGGAGACCCAGTACTTC
TRBJ2-7,few,TRBV20-1,TRBD1,CSLGQGSSYEQYF,TGCAGCTTGGGACAGGGGTCCTCCTACGAGCAGTACTTC
TRBJ2-7,-,TRBV10-3,-,CAMRGLSDHEQYF,TGTGCCATGAGGGGACTCTCCGACCACGAGCAGTACTTC
TRBJ2-3,-,TRBV6-2/TRBV6-3,-,CASSSRWEADTQYF,TGTGCCAGCAGTTCGAGGTGGGAGGCAGATACGCAGTATTTT
TRBJ2-7,few,TRBV7-9,-,CASSSEWGEQYF,TGTGCCAGCAGCTCTGAGTGGGGCGAGCAGTACTTC
TRBJ1-1,-,TRBV7-8,TRBD1,CASSAERFGTGRLNTEAFF,TGTGCCAGCAGCGCAGAACGGTTCGGGACAGGGCGCCTGAACACTGAAGCTTTCTTT
TRBJ2-7,-,TRBV5-1,TRBD1,CASSLGGPGTGGQSYEQYF,TGCGCCAGCAGCTTGGGGGGTCCCGGGACAGGGGGCCAGTCCTACGAGCAGTACTTC
TRBJ2-3,few,TRBV24-1,-,CATSDSGTRTDTQYF,TGTGCCACCAGTGACTCCGGGACCCGCACAGATACGCAGTATTTT
TRBJ2-7,few,TRBV20-1,-,CSARDREWGYEQYF,TGCAGTGCTAGAGATCGAGAATGGGGATACGAGCAGTACTTC
TRBJ2-2,-,TRBV6-5,-,CASNQGGRSTGELFF,TGTGCCAGCAATCAGGGCGGAAGAAGCACCGGGGAGCTGTTTTTT
TRBJ1-1,few,TRBV15,-,CATKGDRETEAFF,TGTGCCACCAAGGGGGATAGGGAGACTGAAGCTTTCTTT
TRBJ1-5,-,TRBV4-2,-,CASSQDVGAGQPQHF,TGTGCCAGCAGCCAAGATGTGGGCGCGGGTCAGCCCCAGCATTTT
TRBJ2-2,many,TRBV5-1,TRBD2,CASSLPEDAGGPAGELFF,TGCGCCAGCAGCCTCCCCGAAGATGCGGGGGGGCCGGCCGGGGAGCTGTTTTTT
TRBJ2-4,once,TRBV18,TRBD1,CASSPRKGTVMEKNIQYF,TGTGCCAGCTCACCAAGGAAAGGGACAGTGATGGAAAAAAACATTCAGTACTTC
TRBJ2-1,-,TRBV7-9,-,CASSPETGRPVYEQFF,TGTGCCAGCAGCCCAGAAACGGGACGACCCGTGTATGAGCAGTTCTTC
TRBJ2-2,few,TRBV4-2,-,CASSPETVNTGELFF,TGTGCCAGCAGCCCTGAGACAGTTAACACCGGGGAGCTGTTTTTT
TRBJ2-1,many,TRBV29-1,TRBD2,CSATLGSGRANEQFF,TGCAGCGCCACGCTTGGCAGCGGGAGGGCCAATGAGCAGTTCTTC
TRBJ2-4,few,TRBV20-1,-,CSARDLRVTQYF,TGCAGTGCTAGAGATCTCCGGGTTACTCAGTACTTC
TRBJ2-1,few,TRBV3-1,-,CASSRGAGGLWNEQFF,TGTGCCAGCAGCCGGGGGGCAGGGGGACTTTGGAATGAGCAGTTCTTC
TRBJ2-2,-,TRBV11-2,-,CATHDPAGPATGELFF,TGTGCCACCCATGACCCCGCGGGACCGGCAACCGGGGAGCTGTTTTTT
TRBJ1-2,-,TRBV30,-,CAWVAGFNYGYTF,TGTGCCTGGGTTGCAGGTTTCAACTATGGCTACACCTTC
TRBJ2-6,many,TRBV9,-,CASSSGVGALDTGANVLTF,TGTGCCAGCAGCTCCGGAGTAGGGGCATTGGATACTGGGGCCAACGTCCTGACTTTC
TRBJ2-7,many,TRBV7-3,-,CASSLGSGETYEQYF,TGTGCCAGCAGCTTAGGATCGGGAGAGACCTACGAGCAGTACTTC
TRBJ2-5,few,TRBV24-1,TRBD2,CATEGGGGGETQYF,TGTGCCACCGAGGGCGGGGGGGGAGGAGAGACCCAGTACTTC
TRBJ1-2,few,TRBV19,-,CASMPLTGMGYGYTF,TGTGCCAGTATGCCTCTCACAGGGATGGGCTATGGCTACACCTTC
TRBJ2-7,-,TRBV5-1,TRBD2,CASSIGWTSGSDEQYF,TGCGCCAGCAGCATAGGCTGGACTAGCGGGAGTGACGAGCAGTACTTC
TRBJ1-1,few,TRBV6-2/TRBV6-3,-,CASRTVGRTEAFF,TGTGCCAGCAGGACTGTAGGGAGGACTGAAGCTTTCTTT